The 30 T cell receptor beta chains presented below share a single source sample, sequenced in a study of shared clonotypes between healthy human individuals. Measured with immunoSEQ multiplex PCR; TCRdb has only the in-frame clones, and not every one. Of 2.3 million or so clones listed, about 92% are singletons. Sample: naive CD4+ T cells from PBMCs. Subset denoted: CD45RA+ positively selected. The source of these receptors is a man aged 18 to 30 in good health. Some clones in this sample may be carry-over from other donors' samples.

This sequence joins TRBV4-1 and TRBJ2-1, with 11 bases fitting TRBD2. J was trimmed by 9 bases and V by 4 bases; bases with no gene match: 17. The germline V gene has CDR1 MGHRA and CDR2 YSYEKL. The CDR3 length is 18 residues. CDR3 region: CASSPTILAGGSETEQFF. In DNA, the CDR3 is TGCGCCAGCAGCCCCACGATTCTAGCGGGAGGATCCGAGACTGAGCAGTTCTTC.

The chain uses TRBV27 and TRBJ2-3; the match to TRBD2 covers 14 bases. The CDR3 consists of 16 residues. CDR1 and CDR2 (germline): MNHEY, SMNVEV (reference sequence). V gave up 6 bases and J gave up 0 bases; unmatched junction bases: 2. CDR3 sequence: CASSRLAGGSTDTQYF. CDR3 nucleotides: TGTGCCAGCAGCCGACTAGCGGGAGGGAGCACAGATACGCAGTATTTT.

V is TRBV6-1 and J is TRBJ1-1; D possibly corresponds to TRBD1 (5 bases). Germline loops: CDR1 MNHNS, CDR2 SASEGT. The ends were cut back, 2 bases at V and 8 bases at J, with 12 bases in the middle. This CDR3 has 13 amino acids. The CDR3 DNA is TGTGCCAGCAGTGAATCGCAGGGTCTGGAAGCTTTCTTT. Its translation: CASSESQGLEAFF.

In the case of this clone: The sample carries other DNA sequences with the same CDR3. The rearrangement uses TRBV18 and TRBJ2-7; D perhaps matches TRBD2 (5 bases). The CDR3 extends over 13 amino acids. Germline V gene lookup returns CDR1 KGHSH and CDR2 LQKENI. Trimming removed 3 bases from V and 3 bases from J, with 9 bases in between. The CDR3 region has the DNA TGTGCCAGCTCACCTCCCGGGGACTACGAGCAGTACTTC. This translates into CASSPPGDYEQYF.

The V call is TRBV5-6, the J call TRBJ1-4, with 9 bases matching TRBD1. CDR3 size: 18 residues. Germline-derived CDR1 and CDR2 are SGHDT and YYEEEE. With V trimmed by 0 bases and J by 7 bases, 13 bases remained unmatched. The CDR3 protein is CASSLGPGQGYGGEKLFF. CDR3 bases: TGTGCCAGCAGCTTGGGCCCGGGACAGGGCTATGGTGGTGAAAAACTGTTTTTT.

This rearrangement joins TRBV11-2 to TRBJ2-5, with TRBD2 matching 14 bases. The CDR3 length is 17 residues. Looked up from germline, CDR1 is SGHAT and CDR2 is FQNNGV. V was clipped by 5 bases and J by 7 bases; unmatched bases: 12. For the CDR3, the DNA is TGTGCCAGCAGCATCAGGGGACTAGCGGGAGCGGGAGGGACCCAGTACTTC. Its protein product is CASSIRGLAGAGGTQYF.

J is TRBJ2-7 and V is TRBV18, with D perhaps given as TRBD1 or TRBD2 (5 bases each). CDR1 is KGHSH, CDR2 LQKENI, per germline. The CDR3 runs 14 residues. With 3 bases removed from V and 10 bases from J, the gap between germline ends came to 19 bases. The CDR3 loop reads CASSPSPRDGKQYF. CDR3 DNA sequence: TGTGCCAGCTCACCCTCCCCCCGGGACGGTAAACAGTACTTC.

The chain links TRBV4-1 to TRBJ1-3; D is unresolved. Looked up from germline, CDR1 is MGHRA and CDR2 is YSYEKL. The CDR3 has 15 amino acids. Trimming stripped 0 bases from V and 4 bases from J, with 10 bases between. CDR3 sequence reads: CASSQDPTPGNTIYF. CDR3 sequence (DNA): TGCGCCAGCAGCCAAGATCCCACTCCCGGAAACACCATATATTTT.

This chain joins TRBV10-3 and TRBJ2-1; 11 bases agree with TRBD1. The CDR3 spans 15 residues. Germline assignment: CDR1 ENHRY and CDR2 SYGVKD. Trimming at V came to 6 bases and at J to 5 bases, leaving 6 bases not matched to a gene. CDR3 loop: CAISAGTGGNNEQFF. DNA of the CDR3: TGTGCCATCAGCGCCGGGACAGGGGGTAACAATGAGCAGTTCTTC.

This CDR3 is CASSSGTSGIMNTQYF. The CDR3, as DNA: TGCGCCAGCAGCTCCGGGACTAGCGGGATAATGAATACGCAGTATTTT. The genes are TRBV5-1 and TRBJ2-3; 13 bases fit TRBD2. The V gene end was trimmed by 3 bases and the J gene end by 7 bases; junction bases not matched to a gene: 8. Looked up from germline, CDR1 is SGHRS and CDR2 is YFSETQ. CDR3 length: 16 amino acids.

The chain carries TRBV10-3 and TRBJ1-5; tentatively, D is TRBD1 (5 bases). In germline, CDR1 is ENHRY, CDR2 SYGVKD. The CDR3 covers 15 residues. Deletions cut 2 bases from V and 4 bases from J, with 12 bases between. CDR3 nucleotides: TGTGCCATCAGTGAGCGGGGGAGACCTAATCAGCCCCAGCATTTT. This gives the protein CAISERGRPNQPQHF.

The chain carries TRBV15 and TRBJ1-5; 9 bases are a match to TRBD1. Trimming at V came to 4 bases and at J to 7 bases, leaving 14 bases not matched to a gene. The CDR3 is 17 amino acids. Germline V gene lookup returns CDR1 LNHNV and CDR2 YYDKDF (reference sequence). CDR3 amino acids: CATSIGQGIYYEQPQHF. The CDR3 DNA reads TGTGCCACCAGCATTGGACAGGGGATATATTATGAGCAGCCCCAGCATTTT.

The genes are TRBV4-1 and TRBJ1-1; D gene ambiguous. V was shortened by 4 bases and J by 0 bases, with 9 bases between the two germline ends. The CDR3 extends over 14 amino acids. From germline, CDR1 is MGHRA and CDR2 YSYEKL. The CDR3 reads CASSRATLNTEAFF. CDR3 nucleotides: TGCGCCAGCAGCCGGGCCACACTGAACACTGAAGCTTTCTTT.

The J gene is TRBJ2-7, the V gene TRBV5-3; 7 bases are a match to TRBD2. TRBV5-3 is an ORF; its function is uncertain. This CDR3 is built from 14 residues. Losses at the gene ends were 3 bases for V and 3 bases for J; bases not matched to a gene: 6. The CDR3 sequence is CARSWYGRLYEQYF. The DNA for the CDR3 is TGTGCCAGAAGCTGGTACGGGAGGCTCTACGAGCAGTACTTC.

The V gene is TRBV7-2, the J gene TRBJ1-5; the D is unclear. In germline, CDR1 is SGHTA, CDR2 FQGNSA. Trimming stripped 0 bases from V and 8 bases from J, with 17 bases between. The CDR3 length is 16 residues. For the CDR3, the DNA is TGTGCCAGCAGCTTAGCGGACCCGGGTACAATCAAGCCCCAGCATTTT. Translating it yields CASSLADPGTIKPQHF. The whole variable domain, remainder taken from reference TRBV7-2 and TRBJ1-5, is GAGVSQSPSNKVTEKGKDVELRCDPISGHTALYWYRQSLGQGLEFLIYFQGNSAPDKSGLPSDRFSAERTGGSVSTLTIQRTQQEDSAVYLCASSLADPGTIKPQHFGDGTRLSIL.

The chain is built from TRBV28 and TRBJ1-2; 7 bases line up with TRBD1. J was trimmed by 8 bases and V by 5 bases; bases with no gene match: 11. Germline V gives CDR1 MDHEN, CDR2 SYDVKM. CDR3 length: 14 residues. The CDR3 DNA sequence: TGTGCCAGCAGTCCCGGACAGGACCCCCGGGGCTACACCTTC. It is translated as CASSPGQDPRGYTF.

This chain connects TRBV28 to TRBJ2-5; 8 nucleotides line up with TRBD1. Germline V CDR1 and CDR2: MDHEN, SYDVKM. The CDR3 spans 16 residues. Losses at the gene ends were 1 base for V and 2 bases for J; bases not matched to a gene: 6. CDR3 sequence reads: CASSLLEDREQETQYF. DNA of the CDR3: TGTGCCAGCAGTTTATTGGAGGACAGGGAGCAAGAGACCCAGTACTTC.

In regard to this clone: Within the sample, other DNA sequences also encode this same CDR3. This sequence joins TRBV11-2 and TRBJ2-1; 8 positions agree with TRBD2. V gave up 1 base and J gave up 6 bases; unmatched junction bases: 2. Germline V gene lookup returns CDR1 SGHAT and CDR2 FQNNGV. The CDR3 covers 14 residues. The CDR3 loop is CASSLGLARNEQFF. CDR3 in DNA: TGTGCCAGCAGCTTAGGACTAGCGCGCAATGAGCAGTTCTTC.

A few counts support this clone. The chain links TRBV18 to TRBJ1-1, with D uncertain. Germline-derived CDR1 and CDR2 are KGHSH and LQKENI. The V end was cut by 0 bases, the J end by 1 base, with 6 bases between. The CDR3 has 14 residues. The CDR3 coding sequence is TGTGCCAGCTCACCACCGATTAAGAACACTGAAGCTTTCTTT. It yields the protein CASSPPIKNTEAFF.

The V gene is TRBV6-6, the J gene TRBJ2-5, with 14 nucleotides matching TRBD2. The J segment lost 5 bases and the V segment lost 6 bases, leaving 8 bases of the junction unmatched. Germline V gene lookup returns CDR1 MNHNY and CDR2 SVGAGI (reference sequence). The CDR3 is 16 amino acids. The CDR3 loop is CASRKTSGRAEETQYF. In nucleotides, the CDR3 is TGTGCCAGCAGAAAGACTAGCGGGAGGGCGGAGGAGACCCAGTACTTC.

This clone was seen once. The chain links TRBV5-1 to TRBJ2-2; TRBD1 matches 9 bases. The CDR3 covers 19 residues. J was trimmed by 2 bases and V by 2 bases; bases with no gene match: 13. Germline CDR1 SGHRS, CDR2 YFSETQ. Here the CDR3 reads CASSLERGQGSLNTGELFF. CDR3 bases: TGCGCCAGCAGCTTAGAACGGGGACAGGGATCCCTAAACACCGGGGAGCTGTTTTTT.

The V gene is TRBV7-9, the J gene TRBJ2-1; TRBD1 matches 11 bases. Germline V gene data show CDR1 as SEHNR and CDR2 as FQNEAQ (reference sequence). The CDR3 covers 15 residues. The junction had 7 bases not matched to a gene; V was cut back by 5 bases and J by 7 bases. CDR3 in DNA: TGTGCCAGCAGCGTTCAAGGACAGGGGGCTAATGAGCAGTTCTTC. Translating it yields CASSVQGQGANEQFF.

The genes are TRBV27 and TRBJ1-2; TRBD1 aligns across 7 bases. The CDR3 length is 16 residues. Germline V lookup: CDR1 MNHEY, CDR2 SMNVEV (reference sequence). V lost 1 base, J lost 4 bases, and 9 bases stayed unmatched. In DNA form, the CDR3 reads TGTGCCAGCAGTTTATTAAGACAGGGTAGAATCTATGGCTACACCTTC. Protein: CASSLLRQGRIYGYTF.

The rearrangement links TRBV9 to TRBJ1-2; D gene unclear. This CDR3 has 16 residues. Germline V CDR1 and CDR2: SGDLS, YYNGEE. V was pared by 0 bases and J by 0 bases, with 12 bases between. DNA for the CDR3: TGTGCCAGCAGCGTAGAGGAACAGACCGCTAACTATGGCTACACCTTC. The encoded protein is CASSVEEQTANYGYTF.

The chain is built from TRBV5-1 and TRBJ2-7; D is possibly TRBD1 (5 bases). From germline, CDR1 is SGHRS and CDR2 YFSETQ. Trimming shortened V by 2 bases and J by 6 bases, and 15 bases separated the two germline ends. The CDR3 consists of 14 residues. CDR3 nucleotides: TGCGCCAGCAGCTTTGATTCAGGGTCGACCGAGCAGTACTTC. Protein sequence: CASSFDSGSTEQYF.

The V and J genes are TRBV9 and TRBJ2-5; D remains ambiguous. Germline V lookup: CDR1 SGDLS, CDR2 YYNGEE. The germline V and J ends were trimmed by 0 bases and 6 bases, with 9 bases remaining between them. The CDR3 is 13 amino acids. CDR3 DNA sequence: TGTGCCAGCAGCGTAGGCCAGGAACAGACCCAGTACTTC. Protein sequence: CASSVGQEQTQYF.

This clone has just one count. The V gene is TRBV19, the J gene TRBJ2-7, with a possible D match to TRBD2 (6 bases). Germline V lookup: CDR1 LNHDA, CDR2 SQIVND (reference sequence). There are 14 residues in the CDR3. Trimming removed 5 bases from V and 2 bases from J, with 13 bases in between. The CDR3 spells CASSVAAGTYEQYF. The CDR3 DNA is TGTGCCAGTAGTGTTGCGGCGGGGACCTACGAGCAGTACTTC.

The chain employs TRBV6-1 and TRBJ2-7; a weak D match, TRBD1 (5 bases). The V gene lost 2 bases and the J gene lost 1 base, with 12 bases spanning the gap. The CDR3 totals 15 residues. From germline, CDR1 is MNHNS and CDR2 SASEGT. CDR3 loop: CASSETLGVSYEQYF. The CDR3 DNA sequence: TGTGCCAGCAGTGAAACTTTAGGGGTTTCCTACGAGCAGTACTTC.

This clone appeared once. The CDR3 end shows no conserved phenylalanine or tryptophan, and so a read error is likely. The DNA is omitted, as the CDR3 cannot be located on it reliably, and the CDR3 follows TCRdb's listing. V is TRBV4-1 and J is TRBJ1-6. Germline assignment: CDR1 MGHRA and CDR2 YSYEKL. Termini included, the CDR3 measures 9 amino acids. The CDR3 reads CASSQGPTS.

The CDR3 region is CASSRRTSGRETQYF. DNA for the CDR3: TGTGCCAGCAGCCGGAGGACTAGCGGGAGGGAGACCCAGTACTTC. The chain recombines TRBV11-2 with TRBJ2-5; 14 bases map to TRBD2. J lost 5 bases, V lost 5 bases, and 4 bases had no gene match. The CDR3 totals 15 residues. Germline V lookup: CDR1 SGHAT, CDR2 FQNNGV.